Reported below is one T cell receptor (beta chain). The antigen is not known. These data are taken from a study of graft-versus-host responses after intestinal transplantation. Study at large: Once they had received anti-thymocyte globulin induction, all recipients took tacrolimus and steroids for around 3 years. The study's findings and limits: Subjects displaying graft-donor T cell macrochimerism possessed elevated graft-versus-host to host-versus-graft clonal ratios inside allografts. Early after transplant, HvG declines were associated with peak levels of circulating GvH clones.

The CDR3 covers 15 residues. The ends lost 2 bases at V and 8 bases at J; junction bases unmatched: 9. Germline V gene sequence: CDR1 KGHSH, CDR2 LQKENI. Libraries were prepared by immunoSEQ multiplex PCR; TCRdb keeps only in-frame clonotypes and omits some of them. Of about 130,000 clones in the sample, roughly 91% are singletons; the top ten hold around 0.19%. Sequencing used unstimulated CD4+ T cells sorted from spleen or lymph node cells, obtained before intestinal transplant. This clonotype originated in a human donor who received an intestinal transplant. The gene calls are TRBV18 and TRBJ1-2; 9 bases align to TRBD1. CDR3 loop: CASSPDRQGVEGYTF. The CDR3 bases are TGTGCCAGCTCACCAGATCGACAGGGGGTGGAAGGCTACACCTTC. The full variable domain, rest sourced from reference TRBV18 and TRBJ1-2, is NAGVMQNPRHLVRRRGQEARLRCSPMKGHSHVYWYRQLPEEGLKFMVYLQKENIIDESGMPKERFSAEFPKEGPSILRIQQVVRGDSAAYFCASSPDRQGVEGYTFGSGTRLTVV.